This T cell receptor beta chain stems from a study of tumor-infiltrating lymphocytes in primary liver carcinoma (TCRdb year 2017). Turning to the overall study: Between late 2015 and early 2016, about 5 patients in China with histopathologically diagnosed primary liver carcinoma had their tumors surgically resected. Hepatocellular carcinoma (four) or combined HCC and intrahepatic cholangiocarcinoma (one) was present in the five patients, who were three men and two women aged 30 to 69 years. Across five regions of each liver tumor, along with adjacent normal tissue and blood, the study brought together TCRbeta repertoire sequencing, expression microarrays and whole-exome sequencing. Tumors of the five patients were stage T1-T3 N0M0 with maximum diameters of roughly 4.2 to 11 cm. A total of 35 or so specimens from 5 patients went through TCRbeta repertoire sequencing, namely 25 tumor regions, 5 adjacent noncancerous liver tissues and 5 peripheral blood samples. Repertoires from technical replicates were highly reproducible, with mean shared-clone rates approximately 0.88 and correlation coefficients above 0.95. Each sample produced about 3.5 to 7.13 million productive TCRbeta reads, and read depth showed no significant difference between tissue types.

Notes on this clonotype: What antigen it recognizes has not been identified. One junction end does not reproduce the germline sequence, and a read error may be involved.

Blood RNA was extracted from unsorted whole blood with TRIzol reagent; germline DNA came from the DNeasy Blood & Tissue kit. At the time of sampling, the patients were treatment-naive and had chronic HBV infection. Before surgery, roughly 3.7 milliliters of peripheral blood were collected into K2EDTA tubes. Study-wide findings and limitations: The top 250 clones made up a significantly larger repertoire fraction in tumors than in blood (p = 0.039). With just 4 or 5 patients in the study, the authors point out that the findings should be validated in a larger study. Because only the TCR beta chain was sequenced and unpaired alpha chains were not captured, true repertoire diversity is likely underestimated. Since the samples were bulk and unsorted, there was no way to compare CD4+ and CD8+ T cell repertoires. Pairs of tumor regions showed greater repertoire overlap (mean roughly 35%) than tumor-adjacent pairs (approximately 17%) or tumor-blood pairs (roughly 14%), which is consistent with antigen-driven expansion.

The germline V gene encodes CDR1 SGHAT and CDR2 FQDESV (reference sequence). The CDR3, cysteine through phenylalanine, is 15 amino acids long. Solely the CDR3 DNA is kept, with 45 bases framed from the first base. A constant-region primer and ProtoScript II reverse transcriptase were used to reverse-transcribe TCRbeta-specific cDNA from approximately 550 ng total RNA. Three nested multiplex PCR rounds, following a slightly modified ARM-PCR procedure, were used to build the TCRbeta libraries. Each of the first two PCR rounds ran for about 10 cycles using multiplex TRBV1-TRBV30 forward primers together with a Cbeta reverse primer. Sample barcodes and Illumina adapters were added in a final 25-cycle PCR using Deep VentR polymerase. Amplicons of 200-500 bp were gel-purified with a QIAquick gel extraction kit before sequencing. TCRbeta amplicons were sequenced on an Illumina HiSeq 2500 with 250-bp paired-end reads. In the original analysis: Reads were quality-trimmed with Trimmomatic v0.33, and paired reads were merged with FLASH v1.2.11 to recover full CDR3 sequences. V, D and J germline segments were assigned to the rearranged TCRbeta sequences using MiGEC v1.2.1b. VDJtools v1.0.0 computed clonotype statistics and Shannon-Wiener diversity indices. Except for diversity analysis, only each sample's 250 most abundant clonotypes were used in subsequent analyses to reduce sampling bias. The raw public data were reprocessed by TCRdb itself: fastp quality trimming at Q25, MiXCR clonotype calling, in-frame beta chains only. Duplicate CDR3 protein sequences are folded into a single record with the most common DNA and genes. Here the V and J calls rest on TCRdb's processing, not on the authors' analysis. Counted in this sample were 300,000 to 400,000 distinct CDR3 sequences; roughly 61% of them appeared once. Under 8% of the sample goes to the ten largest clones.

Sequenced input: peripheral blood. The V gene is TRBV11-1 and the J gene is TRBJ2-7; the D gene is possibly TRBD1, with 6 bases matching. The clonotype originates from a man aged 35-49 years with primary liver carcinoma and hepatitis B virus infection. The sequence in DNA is TGTGCCAGCAGCCTCCCCAGGACAGAGTCCGGCGAGCATTACTTC. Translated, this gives CASSLPRTESGEHYF.